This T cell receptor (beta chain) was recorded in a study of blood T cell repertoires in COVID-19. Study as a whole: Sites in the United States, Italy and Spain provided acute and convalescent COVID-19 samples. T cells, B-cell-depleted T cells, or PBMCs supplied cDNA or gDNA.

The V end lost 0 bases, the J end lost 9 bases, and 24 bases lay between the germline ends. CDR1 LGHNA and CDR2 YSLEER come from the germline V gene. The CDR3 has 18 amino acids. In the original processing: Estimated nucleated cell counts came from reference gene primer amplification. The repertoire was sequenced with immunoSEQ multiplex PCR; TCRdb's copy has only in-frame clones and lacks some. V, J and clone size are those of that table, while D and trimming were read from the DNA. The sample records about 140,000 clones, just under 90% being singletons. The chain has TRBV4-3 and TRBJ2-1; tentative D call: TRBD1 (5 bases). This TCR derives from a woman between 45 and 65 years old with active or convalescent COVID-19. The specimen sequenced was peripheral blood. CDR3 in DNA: TGCGCCAGCAGCCAAGAACCCCCCCAGGGAACAGCGTTTAGTGAGCAGTTCTTC. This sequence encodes CASSQEPPQGTAFSEQFF.